This entry lists 30 T cell receptor beta chains sequenced from one sample in a study of neurological immune-mediated disorders. One entry per CDR3 protein results from TCRdb running MiXCR on the 5' RACE reads. Here the sample spans around 83,000 distinct CDR3 sequences, around 14% being singletons. Source material: PBMCs. The receptor set was obtained from a woman between 50 and 59 years old in good health.

The sample holds many counts of this clonotype. V gene TRBV5-6 combines with J gene TRBJ1-2, with 9 bases lining up with TRBD1. With V trimmed by 3 bases and J by 7 bases, 1 base remained unmatched. This CDR3 region has 12 residues. Germline V CDR1 and CDR2: SGHDT, YYEEEE. The CDR3 region has the DNA TGTGCCAGCAGCTCGGACAGGGGTGGCTACACCTTC. Amino acids: CASSSDRGGYTF.

This clonotype was seen many times. The V gene is TRBV28, the J gene TRBJ2-3; D not resolved. Germline assignment: CDR1 MDHEN and CDR2 SYDVKM. CDR3 length: 14 amino acids. With 5 bases removed from V and 5 bases from J, the gap between germline ends came to 14 bases. The CDR3, as DNA: TGTGCCAGCAGTCCCTACCGTCGGCAAGATACGCAGTATTTT. This gives the protein CASSPYRRQDTQYF.

This clonotype was found many times. V and J are TRBV10-3 and TRBJ2-5; TRBD2 agrees at 8 bases. The CDR3 is 13 amino acids. V dropped 11 bases and J dropped 5; count of bases not matched to a gene: 10. Germline CDR1 and CDR2: ENHRY and SYGVKD. CDR3 DNA sequence: TGTGCCTTCGGACTAGCAGTAGGGGAGACCCAGTACTTC. Protein: CAFGLAVGETQYF.

This clonotype was counted at least ten times. This chain links TRBV27 with TRBJ1-2; D might be TRBD1 (5 bases). The V end was cut by 3 bases, the J end by 6 bases, with 20 bases between. The CDR3 consists of 16 residues. From germline, CDR1 is MNHEY and CDR2 SMNVEV (reference sequence). The CDR3 nucleotides are TGTGCCAGCAGTTTTATCCGGGACGGAGAACTTCATGGCTACACCTTC. Translated: CASSFIRDGELHGYTF.

This clonotype has ten or more counts. The chain is built from TRBV15 and TRBJ2-1, with D possibly TRBD1 on 6 matching bases. The germline CDR1 and CDR2 sequences are LNHNV and YYDKDF (reference sequence). V was trimmed by 5 bases and J by 3 bases, leaving 17 bases between them. The CDR3 consists of 16 residues. The CDR3 sequence: CATSSSWQGLYNEQFF. The CDR3 DNA sequence: TGTGCCACCAGCTCTAGTTGGCAGGGGCTCTACAATGAGCAGTTCTTC.

This clonotype has a count of ten or more. The chain links TRBV29-1 to TRBJ1-3; D ambiguous. V shed 1 base and J shed 0 bases, with 7 bases lying between them. CDR1 and CDR2 (germline): SQVTM, ANQGSEA. The CDR3 extends over 14 amino acids. In DNA form, the CDR3 reads TGCAGCGTTGAAGGCAATAACTCTGGAAACACCATATATTTT. Translation gives CSVEGNNSGNTIYF.

This clonotype was found many times. The chain joins TRBV5-1 to TRBJ2-2, with D possibly TRBD2 on 5 matching bases. V dropped 8 bases and J dropped 4 bases, with 18 bases sitting between them. The CDR3 runs 15 residues. Germline V CDR1 and CDR2: SGHRS, YFSETQ. CDR3: CASTAGELATGELFF. CDR3 coding DNA: TGCGCCAGTACGGCTGGGGAGCTAGCCACCGGGGAGCTGTTTTTT.

Ten or more counts support this clonotype. This sequence joins TRBV5-1 and TRBJ2-1; 8 bases fit TRBD2. This CDR3 spans 16 amino acids. Trimming cost V 0 bases and J 4 bases; bases outside gene matches: 6. Germline CDR1 SGHRS, CDR2 YFSETQ. CDR3 loop: CASSLDISGIYNEQFF. CDR3 bases: TGCGCCAGCAGCTTGGATATTAGCGGGATATACAATGAGCAGTTCTTC.

This clonotype has at least ten counts. This chain connects TRBV6-5 to TRBJ2-7; 10 nucleotides align to TRBD2. V was pared by 2 bases and J by 4 bases, with 2 bases of the junction left unmatched. This CDR3 comprises 14 residues. The germline CDR1 and CDR2 sequences are MNHEY and SVGAGI. CDR3 DNA: TGTGCCAGCAGTTACCTAGCGGGAGCGTACGAGCAGTACTTC. This encodes CASSYLAGAYEQYF.

In this sample, this clonotype turned up many times. CDR3 sequence reads: CASSKSTTNTGELFF. CDR3 coding DNA: TGCGCCAGTTCGAAGTCAACAACGAACACCGGGGAGCTGTTTTTT. V gene TRBV5-1 combines with J gene TRBJ2-2; D remains ambiguous. V lost 8 bases to trimming and J lost 0 bases, with 14 bases between them. Per germline, CDR1 SGHRS and CDR2 YFSETQ. The CDR3 has 15 residues.

This clonotype has a count of ten or more. The V and J genes are TRBV28 and TRBJ2-7; D not certain. The ends were cut back, 7 bases at V and 0 bases at J, with 13 bases in the middle. Germline V CDR1 and CDR2: MDHEN, SYDVKM. This CDR3 has 14 residues. The CDR3 loop reads CASTLGFSSYEQYF. As DNA, the CDR3 is TGTGCCAGCACTCTGGGGTTCAGCTCCTACGAGCAGTACTTC.

The V and J genes are TRBV12-3 or TRBV12-4 and TRBJ2-3; D assignment may be TRBD1 or TRBD2 (7 bases each). The CDR3 totals 14 residues. V gave up 6 bases and J gave up 5 bases, with 15 bases separating them. CDR3 region: CASSATGEGDTQYF. The CDR3, as DNA: TGTGCCAGCAGCGCTACAGGGGAGGGAGATACGCAGTATTTT.

This clonotype was detected ten times or more. This sequence joins TRBV5-5 and TRBJ1-2; TRBD1 agrees at 10 bases. This CDR3 has 17 amino acids. The germline CDR1 and CDR2 sequences are SGHKS and YYEKEE (reference sequence). V was pared by 0 bases and J by 4 bases, with 9 bases of the junction left unmatched. Here the CDR3 DNA reads TGTGCCAGCAGCTTGGGACAGGGGGCGAGGATGGCCTATGGCTACACCTTC. Its protein is CASSLGQGARMAYGYTF.

This clonotype was observed at least ten times. This rearrangement joins TRBV12-3 or TRBV12-4 to TRBJ2-1; D is undetermined. Trimming removed 8 bases from V and 7 bases from J, with 12 bases in between. This CDR3 region has 12 residues. CDR3 region: CASQGWDNEQFF. CDR3 nucleotide sequence: TGTGCCAGCCAAGGTTGGGATAATGAGCAGTTCTTC.

This clonotype was observed many times. The chain carries TRBV5-1 and TRBJ1-2; the D is unclear. Germline V gives CDR1 SGHRS, CDR2 YFSETQ. The CDR3 is 13 residues long. The V gene lost 5 bases and the J gene lost 4 bases, with 12 bases spanning the gap. The CDR3 sequence: CASRGSIFYGYTF. CDR3 DNA sequence: TGCGCCAGCAGGGGGTCTATCTTCTATGGCTACACCTTC.

The chain recombines TRBV7-9 with TRBJ1-2, with D maybe TRBD1 (6 bases). The CDR3 is made up of 14 amino acids. V was clipped by 3 bases and J by 4 bases, with 12 bases between them. The germline V gene encodes CDR1 SEHNR and CDR2 FQNEAQ (reference sequence). The CDR3, as DNA: TGTGCCAGCAGCTTCCAGGGGAAAGTCTATGGCTACACCTTC. It encodes CASSFQGKVYGYTF.

Many counts were recorded for this clonotype. The chain links TRBV7-2 to TRBJ2-1; possibly TRBD2 for D (5 bases). CDR1 and CDR2 (germline): SGHTA, FQGNSA. The CDR3 extends over 14 amino acids. The V end was cut by 0 bases, the J end by 3 bases, with 6 bases between. The CDR3 loop reads CASSLARVYNEQFF. The DNA of the CDR3 is TGTGCCAGCAGCTTAGCGCGGGTCTACAATGAGCAGTTCTTC.

This clonotype was recorded many times. The DNA for the CDR3 is TGCGCCAGCAGCTTGGGACCGGGACCGCAAGATGAAGCTTTCTTT. It specifies CASSLGPGPQDEAFF. The chain links TRBV5-1 to TRBJ1-1; weak D call: TRBD1 (5 bases). V was cut by 0 bases and J by 7 bases, with 16 bases left in between. The CDR3 is 15 residues long. The germline V gene encodes CDR1 SGHRS and CDR2 YFSETQ. Full variable domain (outside the CDR3, taken from reference TRBV5-1 and TRBJ1-1): KAGVTQTPRYLIKTRGQQVTLSCSPISGHRSVSWYQQTPGQGLQFLFEYFSETQRNKGNFPGRFSGRQFSNSRSEMNVSTLELGDSALYLCASSLGPGPQDEAFFGQGTRLTVV.

In this sample, this clonotype turned up many times. The V call is TRBV28, the J call TRBJ1-4; D may be TRBD1 (5 bases). Trimming removed 9 bases from V and 5 bases from J, with 16 bases in between. The CDR3 totals 14 residues. CDR1 MDHEN and CDR2 SYDVKM come from the germline V gene. CDR3 sequence: CASSTPGLNEKLFF. CDR3 DNA sequence: TGTGCCAGTTCTACCCCGGGGCTAAATGAAAAACTGTTTTTT.

This clonotype was counted ten times or more. The V and J genes are TRBV5-1 and TRBJ2-2, with D unclear. V gave up 5 bases and J gave up 1 base, with 6 bases separating them. Germline CDR1 reads SGHRS; CDR2 reads YFSETQ. This CDR3 has 13 residues. CDR3 residues: CASSQENTGELFF. The CDR3 DNA sequence: TGCGCCAGCAGTCAGGAGAACACCGGGGAGCTGTTTTTT.

The sample holds a few counts of this clonotype. This rearrangement joins TRBV12-3 or TRBV12-4 to TRBJ1-2, with D possibly being TRBD1 (6 bases). V was cut by 6 bases and J by 5 bases, with 19 bases left in between. The CDR3 totals 15 residues. CDR3 amino acids: CASRTRGKGHYGYTF. The CDR3 nucleotides are TGTGCCAGCAGGACCCGGGGGAAGGGACATTATGGCTACACCTTC.

The rearrangement joins TRBV5-1 to TRBJ2-1; D remains ambiguous. V was pared by 8 bases and J by 8 bases, with 11 bases between. The CDR3 loop spans 11 amino acids. Germline V lookup: CDR1 SGHRS, CDR2 YFSETQ. CDR3 residues: CARSQLDEQFF. The CDR3 coding sequence is TGCGCCAGGAGCCAACTGGATGAGCAGTTCTTC.

This clonotype was seen repeatedly, ten times or more. The chain carries TRBV5-1 and TRBJ2-3; no clear D gene. The CDR3 consists of 13 residues. Germline CDR1 and CDR2: SGHRS and YFSETQ. Trimming took 4 bases from V and 4 from J, leaving 10 bases between them. The CDR3 sequence is CASSPTFADTQYF. The CDR3 coding sequence is TGCGCCAGCAGCCCTACTTTCGCAGATACGCAGTATTTT. Complete variable domain (other parts from reference TRBV5-1 and TRBJ2-3): KAGVTQTPRYLIKTRGQQVTLSCSPISGHRSVSWYQQTPGQGLQFLFEYFSETQRNKGNFPGRFSGRQFSNSRSEMNVSTLELGDSALYLCASSPTFADTQYFGPGTRLTVL.

The rearrangement links TRBV5-1 to TRBJ2-1; 9 bases agree with TRBD1. The CDR3 is made up of 14 amino acids. Germline V gene data show CDR1 as SGHRS and CDR2 as YFSETQ. With V trimmed by 3 bases and J by 9 bases, 7 bases remained unmatched. DNA of the CDR3: TGCGCCAGCAGCTGGGGGACAGGGTATGGTGAGCAGTTCTTC. Translating it yields CASSWGTGYGEQFF.

Comment on this clonotype: A much larger clone sits a single nucleotide away, making a read error possible. V usage is TRBV7-2 and J usage is TRBJ1-5; D is unclear. The CDR3 is 15 amino acids. Per germline, CDR1 SGHTA and CDR2 FQGNSA. Between the trimmed V and J ends, which lost 6 bases and 0 bases, there was a span of 12 bases. The CDR3, as DNA: TGTGCCAGCAGTTTGTGTGATGGTAGCAATCAGCCCCAGCATTTT. It translates to CASSLCDGSNQPQHF.

In nucleotides, the CDR3 is TGTGCCAGCAGAGGGGCGGCCTCTAACGAGCAGTACTTC. Its protein is CASRGAASNEQYF. This sequence joins TRBV7-2 and TRBJ2-7; perhaps TRBD1 as D (5 bases). Germline loops: CDR1 SGHTA, CDR2 FQGNSA. This CDR3 comprises 13 residues. Trimming removed 6 bases from V and 5 bases from J, with 14 bases in between.

This clonotype was recorded many times. The gene calls are TRBV5-1 and TRBJ2-3; 10 positions match TRBD2. The CDR3 length is 16 residues. Unmatched junction bases numbered 9, after V lost 5 bases and J lost 3 bases. CDR1 and CDR2 from the germline V gene are SGHRS and YFSETQ. The CDR3 region has the DNA TGCGCCAGCAGTTCCCTGAGCGGGGGGGCAACAGATACGCAGTATTTT. Protein sequence: CASSSLSGGATDTQYF.

This clonotype was counted ten times or more. The chain recombines TRBV3-1 with TRBJ2-2, with 7 nucleotides matching TRBD1. The CDR3 loop spans 16 amino acids. V trimming: 4 bases; J trimming: 1 base; junction bases outside the gene matches: 6. Looked up from germline, CDR1 is LGHDT and CDR2 is YNNKEL (reference sequence). CDR3 protein: CASSLRGRGNTGELFF. The CDR3 DNA is TGTGCCAGCAGCCTTAGGGGGCGCGGGAACACCGGGGAGCTGTTTTTT.

There are many counts of this clonotype. The chain joins TRBV12-3 or TRBV12-4 to TRBJ2-4; TRBD1 is a possible D gene (5 bases). The CDR3 is made up of 14 amino acids. Trimming pared 1 base from V and 6 bases from J, leaving 10 bases between. CDR3 sequence reads: CASSLDVQANIQYF. The CDR3 DNA is TGTGCCAGCAGTTTAGATGTACAGGCAAACATTCAGTACTTC.

This clonotype has just a few counts. This chain connects TRBV5-1 to TRBJ2-2; D remains ambiguous. V gave up 0 bases and J gave up 6 bases, with 6 bases separating them. The CDR3 has 13 residues. Germline V gives CDR1 SGHRS, CDR2 YFSETQ. The CDR3 DNA reads TGCGCCAGCAGCTTGGGGGTTGCCGGGGAGCTGTTTTTT. Its translation: CASSLGVAGELFF.